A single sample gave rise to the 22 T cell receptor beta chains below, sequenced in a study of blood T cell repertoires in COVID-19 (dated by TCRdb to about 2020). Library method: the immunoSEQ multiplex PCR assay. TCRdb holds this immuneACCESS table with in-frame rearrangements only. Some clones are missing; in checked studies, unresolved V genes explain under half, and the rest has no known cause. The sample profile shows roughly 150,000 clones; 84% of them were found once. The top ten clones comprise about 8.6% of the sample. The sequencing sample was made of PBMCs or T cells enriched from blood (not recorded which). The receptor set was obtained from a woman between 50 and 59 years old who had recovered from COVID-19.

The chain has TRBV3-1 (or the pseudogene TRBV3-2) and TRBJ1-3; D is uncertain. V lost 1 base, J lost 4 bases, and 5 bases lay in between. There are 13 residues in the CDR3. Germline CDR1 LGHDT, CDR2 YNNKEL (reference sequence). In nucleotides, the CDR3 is TGTGCCAGCAGCCAAGTACAGGGAAACACCATATATTTT. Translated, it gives CASSQVQGNTIYF.

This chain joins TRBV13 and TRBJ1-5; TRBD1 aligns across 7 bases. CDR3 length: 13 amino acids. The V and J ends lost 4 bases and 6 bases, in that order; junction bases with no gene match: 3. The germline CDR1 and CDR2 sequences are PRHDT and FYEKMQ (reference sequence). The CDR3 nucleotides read TGTGCCAGCAGCTCGGACAGGAGTCAGCCCCAGCATTTT. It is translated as CASSSDRSQPQHF.

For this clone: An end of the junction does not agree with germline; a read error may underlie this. The CDR3 sequence is CASSLAPGINDGYTF. In DNA, the CDR3 is TGTGCCAGCTCGCTGGCACCCGGGATTAACGATGGCTACACCTTC. The chain links TRBV18 to TRBJ1-2; D is uncertain. The CDR3 sequence is 15 residues long. Germline assignment: CDR1 KGHSH and CDR2 LQKENI. The full variable domain, its missing parts supplied by reference TRBV18 and TRBJ1-2, is NAGVMQNPRHLVRRRGQEARLRCSPMKGHSHVYWYRQLPEEGLKFMVYLQKENIIDESGMPKERFSAEFPKEGPSILRIQQVVRGDSAAYFCASSLAPGINDGYTFGSGTRLTVV.

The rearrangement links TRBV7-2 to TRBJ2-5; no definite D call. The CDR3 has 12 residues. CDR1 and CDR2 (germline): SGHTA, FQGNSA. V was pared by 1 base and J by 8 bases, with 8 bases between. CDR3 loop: CASSLDYPTQYF. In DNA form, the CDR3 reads TGTGCCAGCAGCTTAGATTATCCCACCCAGTACTTC.

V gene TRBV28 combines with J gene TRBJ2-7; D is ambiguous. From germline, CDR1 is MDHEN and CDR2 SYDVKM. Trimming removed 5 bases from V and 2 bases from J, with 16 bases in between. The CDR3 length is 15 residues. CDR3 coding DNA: TGTGCCAGCAGTGCAGAGAGGATGGCTACCTACGAGCAGTACTTC. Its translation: CASSAERMATYEQYF.

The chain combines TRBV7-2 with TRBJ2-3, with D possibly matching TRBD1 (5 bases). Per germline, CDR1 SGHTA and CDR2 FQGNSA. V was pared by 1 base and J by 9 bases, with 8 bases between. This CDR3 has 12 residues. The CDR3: CASSLEGWTQYF. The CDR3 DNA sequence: TGTGCCAGCAGCTTAGAGGGGTGGACGCAGTATTTT. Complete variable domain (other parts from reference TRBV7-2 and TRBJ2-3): GAGVSQSPSNKVTEKGKDVELRCDPISGHTALYWYRQSLGQGLEFLIYFQGNSAPDKSGLPSDRFSAERTGGSVSTLTIQRTQQEDSAVYLCASSLEGWTQYFGPGTRLTVL.

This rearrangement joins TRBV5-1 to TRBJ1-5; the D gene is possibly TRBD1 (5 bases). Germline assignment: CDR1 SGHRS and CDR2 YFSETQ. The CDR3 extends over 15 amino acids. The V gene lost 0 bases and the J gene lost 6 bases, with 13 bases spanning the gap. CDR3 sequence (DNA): TGCGCCAGCAGCTTGGAGGCAGGGTTGGGTCAGCCCCAGCATTTT. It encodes CASSLEAGLGQPQHF. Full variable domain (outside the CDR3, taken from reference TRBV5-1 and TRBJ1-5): KAGVTQTPRYLIKTRGQQVTLSCSPISGHRSVSWYQQTPGQGLQFLFEYFSETQRNKGNFPGRFSGRQFSNSRSEMNVSTLELGDSALYLCASSLEAGLGQPQHFGDGTRLSIL.

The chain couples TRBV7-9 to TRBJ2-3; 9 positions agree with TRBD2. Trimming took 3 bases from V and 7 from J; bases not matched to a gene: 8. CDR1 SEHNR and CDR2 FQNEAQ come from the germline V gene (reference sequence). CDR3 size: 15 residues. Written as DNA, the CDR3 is TGTGCCAGCAGCTTTAGCGGGAGCGGCCTTTATACGCAGTATTTT. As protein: CASSFSGSGLYTQYF.

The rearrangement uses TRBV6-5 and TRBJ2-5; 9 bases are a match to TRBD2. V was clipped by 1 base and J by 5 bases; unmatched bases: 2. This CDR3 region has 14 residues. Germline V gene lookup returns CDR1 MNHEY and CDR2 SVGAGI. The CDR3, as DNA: TGTGCCAGCAGTTACTTGGCGGGGGGGGAGACCCAGTACTTC. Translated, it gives CASSYLAGGETQYF.

Here the CDR3 DNA reads TGTGCCAGCAGCGGCCGGGACAAGATAAACACCGGGGAGCTGTTTTTT. Translating gives CASSGRDKINTGELFF. The chain links TRBV11-2 to TRBJ2-2; TRBD1 is a possible D gene (6 bases). With 5 bases removed from V and 2 bases from J, the gap between germline ends came to 15 bases. Looked up from germline, CDR1 is SGHAT and CDR2 is FQNNGV. This CDR3 has 16 residues.

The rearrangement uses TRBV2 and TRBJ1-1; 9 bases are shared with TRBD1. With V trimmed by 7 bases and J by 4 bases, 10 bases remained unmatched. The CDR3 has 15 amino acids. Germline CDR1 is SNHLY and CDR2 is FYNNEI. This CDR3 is CASNPGTGRVTEAFF. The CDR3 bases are TGTGCCAGCAACCCCGGGACAGGGAGAGTCACTGAAGCTTTCTTT.

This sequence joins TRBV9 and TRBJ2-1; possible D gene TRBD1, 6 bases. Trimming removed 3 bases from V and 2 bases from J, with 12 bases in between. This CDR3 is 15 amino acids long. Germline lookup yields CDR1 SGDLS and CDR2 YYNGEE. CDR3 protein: CASSGRGQPYNEQFF. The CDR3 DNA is TGTGCCAGCAGCGGCAGGGGCCAGCCCTACAATGAGCAGTTCTTC.

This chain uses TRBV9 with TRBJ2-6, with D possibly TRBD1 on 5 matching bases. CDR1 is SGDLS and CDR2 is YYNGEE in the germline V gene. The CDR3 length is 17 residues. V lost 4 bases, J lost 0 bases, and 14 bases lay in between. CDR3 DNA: TGTGCCAGCAGCTTGAGCCCCCAGGGCTCTGGGGCCAACGTCCTGACTTTC. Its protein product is CASSLSPQGSGANVLTF.

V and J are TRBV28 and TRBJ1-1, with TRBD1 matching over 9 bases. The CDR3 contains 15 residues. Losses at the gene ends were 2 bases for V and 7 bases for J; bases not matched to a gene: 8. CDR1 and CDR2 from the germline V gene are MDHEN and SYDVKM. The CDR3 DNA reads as TGTGCCAGCAGTTTAGGACAGGGGAGACGAATTGAAGCTTTCTTT. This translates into CASSLGQGRRIEAFF.

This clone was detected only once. The CDR3 DNA reads as TGTGCCAGCAGCCCCCGCAGGGGGGACTACAATGAGCAGTTCTTC. It encodes CASSPRRGDYNEQFF. This sequence joins TRBV9 and TRBJ2-1; tentatively, D is TRBD1 (7 bases). CDR1 is SGDLS, CDR2 YYNGEE, per germline. Trimming shortened V by 4 bases and J by 3 bases, and 14 bases separated the two germline ends. This CDR3 is 15 amino acids long.

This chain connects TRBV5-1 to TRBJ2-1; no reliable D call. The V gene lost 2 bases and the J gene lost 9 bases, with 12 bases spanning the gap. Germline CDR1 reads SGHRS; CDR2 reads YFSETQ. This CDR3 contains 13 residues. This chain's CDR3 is CASSLTPGAEQFF. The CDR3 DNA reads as TGCGCCAGCAGCTTAACCCCAGGTGCTGAGCAGTTCTTC.

CDR3 sequence reads: CASSLQGNQPQHF. CDR3 nucleotides: TGTGCCAGTAGTTTACAGGGAAATCAGCCCCAGCATTTT. The chain couples TRBV19 to TRBJ1-5; D might be TRBD1 (6 bases). This CDR3 is 13 amino acids long. The V gene's germline CDR1 is LNHDA and CDR2 SQIVND (reference sequence). The V and J ends lost 5 bases and 4 bases respectively, with 9 bases between them.

DNA of the CDR3: TGTGCCAGCAGCCCCGGGTCTGGCGTGTACGAGCAGTACTTC. Protein sequence: CASSPGSGVYEQYF. The chain has TRBV6-5 and TRBJ2-7; D is uncertain. This CDR3 has 14 residues. Germline CDR1 is MNHEY and CDR2 is SVGAGI. V was shortened by 6 bases and J by 4 bases, with 16 bases between the two germline ends.

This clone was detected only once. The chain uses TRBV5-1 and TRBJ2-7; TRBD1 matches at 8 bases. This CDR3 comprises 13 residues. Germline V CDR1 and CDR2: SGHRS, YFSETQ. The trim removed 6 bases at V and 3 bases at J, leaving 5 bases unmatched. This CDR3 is CASKKTGGYEQYF. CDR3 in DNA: TGCGCCAGCAAAAAAACAGGGGGCTACGAGCAGTACTTC.

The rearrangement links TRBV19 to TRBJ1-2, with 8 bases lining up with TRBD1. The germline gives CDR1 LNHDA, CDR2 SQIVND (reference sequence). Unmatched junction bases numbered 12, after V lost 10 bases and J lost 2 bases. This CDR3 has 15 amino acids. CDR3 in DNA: TGTGCCACCCGAAACCAGGGGGCGGCCAACTATGGCTACACCTTC. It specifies CATRNQGAANYGYTF.

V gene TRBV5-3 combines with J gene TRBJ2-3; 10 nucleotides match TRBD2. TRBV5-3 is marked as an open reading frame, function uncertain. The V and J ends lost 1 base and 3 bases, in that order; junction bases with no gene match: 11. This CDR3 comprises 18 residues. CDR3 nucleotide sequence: TGTGCCAGAAGCTTGATTGGGCCTAGCGGGGGCCCAACAGATACGCAGTATTTT. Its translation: CARSLIGPSGGPTDTQYF.

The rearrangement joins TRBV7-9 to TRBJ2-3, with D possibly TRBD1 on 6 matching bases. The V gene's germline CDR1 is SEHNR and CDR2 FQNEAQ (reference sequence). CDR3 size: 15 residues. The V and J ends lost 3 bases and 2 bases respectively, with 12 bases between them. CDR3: CASSFDRTFTDTQYF. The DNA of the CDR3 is TGTGCCAGCAGCTTTGACAGGACGTTCACAGATACGCAGTATTTT.